These 7 T cell receptor beta chains were all obtained from the same sample, sequenced in a study of neoadjuvant anti-PD-1 for oral cavity cancer. Generated by immunoSEQ multiplex PCR, the TCRdb table keeps only in-frame clones and is missing some. This table holds tens of thousands of clones, about four fifths found once. This specimen consisted of PBMCs, obtained before nivolumab (anti-PD-1) treatment. The receptors originated from a person between 35 and 79 years old with oral cavity squamous cell carcinoma.

This clone was seen just once. The chain is built from TRBV4-2 and TRBJ1-5; 8 nucleotides match TRBD1. Germline V gene sequence: CDR1 LGHNA, CDR2 YNFKEQ. Trimming cost V 1 base and J 5 bases; bases outside gene matches: 4. This CDR3 spans 15 amino acids. Written as DNA, the CDR3 is TGTGCCAGCAGCCAAGTTTCGACAGGGGATCAGCCCCAGCATTTT. Its protein product is CASSQVSTGDQPQHF.

The chain combines TRBV13 with TRBJ1-1; no clear D gene. Germline lookup yields CDR1 PRHDT and CDR2 FYEKMQ (reference sequence). This CDR3 has 13 residues. The V end lost 6 bases, the J end lost 5 bases, and 13 bases lay between the germline ends. CDR3: CASRWTAGTEAFF. The CDR3 DNA reads TGTGCCAGCAGATGGACGGCCGGAACTGAAGCTTTCTTT.

The genes are TRBV6-1 and TRBJ1-5; perhaps TRBD1 as D (6 bases). V lost 6 bases, J lost 8 bases, and 14 bases lay in between. The CDR3 totals 13 residues. Per germline, CDR1 MNHNS and CDR2 SASEGT. CDR3 nucleotides: TGTGCCAGCAGGGGGGCCCCGCTAGAGCCCCAGCATTTT. It yields the protein CASRGAPLEPQHF.

The chain recombines TRBV30 with TRBJ2-5, with 9 bases matching TRBD2. J lost 2 bases, V lost 2 bases, and 3 bases had no gene match. The CDR3 spans 14 residues. CDR1 and CDR2 from the germline V gene are GTSNPN and SVGIG (reference sequence). The CDR3 nucleotides are TGTGCCTGGAGTCCGGGACTAGCACAAGAGACCCAGTACTTC. The encoded protein is CAWSPGLAQETQYF. Together with reference TRBV30 and TRBJ2-5, the CDR3 gives the full variable domain: SQTIHQWPATLVQPVGSPLSLECTVEGTSNPNLYWYRQAAGRGLQLLFYSVGIGQISSEVPQNLSASRPQDRQFILSSKKLLLSDSGFYLCAWSPGLAQETQYFGPGTRLLVL.

The V and J genes are TRBV29-1 and TRBJ2-7, with 8 bases lining up with TRBD1. With V trimmed by 3 bases and J by 4 bases, 5 bases remained unmatched. The CDR3 is 13 residues long. Per the germline V gene, CDR1 is SQVTM and CDR2 is ANQGSEA. The CDR3 spells CSVEGRGLYEQYF. CDR3 nucleotides: TGCAGCGTTGAGGGCAGGGGGCTGTACGAGCAGTACTTC.

This chain connects TRBV6-5 to TRBJ2-3; TRBD1 matches 7 bases. Germline V gene lookup returns CDR1 MNHEY and CDR2 SVGAGI. The junction had 2 bases not matched to a gene; V was cut back by 0 bases and J by 2 bases. The CDR3 contains 15 residues. The CDR3 is CASSYSGTDTDTQYF. CDR3 DNA: TGTGCCAGCAGTTACTCGGGGACAGACACAGATACGCAGTATTTT.

V is TRBV2 and J is TRBJ1-1; D possibly corresponds to TRBD1 (6 bases). The CDR3 consists of 13 residues. In germline, CDR1 is SNHLY, CDR2 FYNNEI. The V gene lost 4 bases and the J gene lost 4 bases, with 10 bases spanning the gap. CDR3 residues: CASSAGDITEAFF. CDR3 nucleotide sequence: TGTGCCAGCAGTGCGGGGGACATCACTGAAGCTTTCTTT.